This record looks at one TCR beta chain sequence and its context. Trimming removed 6 bases from V and 3 bases from J; junction bases left unmatched: 11. CDR1 is MDHEN and CDR2 is SYDVKM in the germline V gene. The CDR3 is 17 residues long. The data were obtained in a study of blood T cell repertoires in COVID-19. Assay used: immunoSEQ multiplex PCR; TCRdb lists only in-frame clones, some missing. This sample has hundreds of thousands of clones, with around 89% found just once. Recruitment covered under 25 US areas and drew participants whose ages spanned about 18 to 100 years. The sequencing input was PBMCs or T cells enriched from blood (not recorded which). The origin of this receptor is a woman younger than 45 who had recovered from COVID-19. This sequence joins TRBV28 and TRBJ1-1; 12 positions agree with TRBD1. The CDR3 protein is CASRDIPGQGADTEAFF. DNA for the CDR3: TGTGCCAGCAGGGACATACCGGGACAGGGGGCCGACACTGAAGCTTTCTTT.